This entry features one T cell receptor (beta chain) sequence. CDR3 size: 15 residues. The ends were cut back, 3 bases at V and 6 bases at J, with 15 bases in the middle. Germline assignment: CDR1 DFQATT and CDR2 SNEGSKA (reference sequence). The data are from a study of blood T cells in healthy people across ages. Together with a sample-barcoded 5' primer, a J-beta primer mix was included in a second PCR lasting about 6 to 11 cycles. TCRdb redid the calling of the 5' RACE reads with MiXCR, one entry per CDR3 protein. The sample yields 1.5 million to 2 million distinct CDR3 sequences, about 31% seen once.

Sequencing input: blood. The TCR sequence derives from a woman under 40 in good health. The chain employs TRBV20-1 and TRBJ1-6; possible D gene TRBD1, 5 bases. The CDR3 sequence: CSARGTAGSNSPLHF. The CDR3 DNA sequence: TGCAGTGCTAGGGGGACGGCCGGGAGTAATTCACCCCTCCACTTT.